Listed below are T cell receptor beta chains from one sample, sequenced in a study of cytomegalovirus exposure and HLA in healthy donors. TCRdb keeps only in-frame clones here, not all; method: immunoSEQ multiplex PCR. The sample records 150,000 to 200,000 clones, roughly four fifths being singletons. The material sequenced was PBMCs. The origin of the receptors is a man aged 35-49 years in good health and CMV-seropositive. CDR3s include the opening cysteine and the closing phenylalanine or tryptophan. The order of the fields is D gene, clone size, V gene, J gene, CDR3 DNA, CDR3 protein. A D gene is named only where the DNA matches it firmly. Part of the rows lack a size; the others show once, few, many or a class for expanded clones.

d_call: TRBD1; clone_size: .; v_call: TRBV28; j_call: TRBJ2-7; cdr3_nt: TGTGCCAGTGGGACAGGGGGCGGGCCCCTCGAGCAGTACTTC; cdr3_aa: CASGTGGGPLEQYF
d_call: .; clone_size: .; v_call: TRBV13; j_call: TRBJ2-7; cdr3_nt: TGTGCCAGCAGCTTAGGACAGGGAGTTAACGAGCAGTACTTC; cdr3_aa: CASSLGQGVNEQYF
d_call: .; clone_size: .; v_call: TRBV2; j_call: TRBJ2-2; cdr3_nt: TGTGCCAGCACCGTAAACAGGGTTTCGAACACCGGGGAGCTGTTTTTT; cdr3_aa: CASTVNRVSNTGELFF
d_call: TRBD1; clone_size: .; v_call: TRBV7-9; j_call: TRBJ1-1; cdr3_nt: TGTGCCAGCAGCCCTATTAACAGGGGGGCAGAAGCTTTCTTT; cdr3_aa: CASSPINRGAEAFF
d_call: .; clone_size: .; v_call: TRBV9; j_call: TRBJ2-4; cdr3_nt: TGTGCCAGCAGTAAAACCAACGGGGACATTCAGTACTTC; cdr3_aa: CASSKTNGDIQYF
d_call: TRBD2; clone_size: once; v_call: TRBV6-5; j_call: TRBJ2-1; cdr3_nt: TGTGCCAGCAGTGAAGGCGGGGGGGCTAATGAGCAGTTCTTC; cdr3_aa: CASSEGGGANEQFF
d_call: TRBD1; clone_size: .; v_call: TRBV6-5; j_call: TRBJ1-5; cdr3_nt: TGTGCCAGCAGGGGGACAGGGGAGGGCAATCAGCCCCAGCATTTT; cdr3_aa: CASRGTGEGNQPQHF
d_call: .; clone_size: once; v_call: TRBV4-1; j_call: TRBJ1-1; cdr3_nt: TGCGCCAGCAGCCAAGACCCAGGGATCGTCACTGAAGCTTTCTTT; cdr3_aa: CASSQDPGIVTEAFF
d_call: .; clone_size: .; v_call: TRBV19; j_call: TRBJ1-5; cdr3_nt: TGTGCCAGTAGTATAGGCGGTCAGCCCCAGCATTTT; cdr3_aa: CASSIGGQPQHF
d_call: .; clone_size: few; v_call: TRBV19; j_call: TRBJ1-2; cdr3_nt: TGTGCCAGTAGTATAAGGGCAGGGGAATATGGCTACACCTTC; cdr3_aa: CASSIRAGEYGYTF
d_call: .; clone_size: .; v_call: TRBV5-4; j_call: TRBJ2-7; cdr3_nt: TGTGCCAGCAGCTTGGCGGGGGTCCACGAGCAGTACTTC; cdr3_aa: CASSLAGVHEQYF
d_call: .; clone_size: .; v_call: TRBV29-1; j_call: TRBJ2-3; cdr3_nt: TGCAGCGTTGAAGAGGTGGCAGGGTCCACAGATACGCAGTATTTT; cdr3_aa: CSVEEVAGSTDTQYF
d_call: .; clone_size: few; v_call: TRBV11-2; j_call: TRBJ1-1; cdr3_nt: TGTGCCAGCAACCAGTATGTGGGGCACACTGAAGCTTTCTTT; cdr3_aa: CASNQYVGHTEAFF
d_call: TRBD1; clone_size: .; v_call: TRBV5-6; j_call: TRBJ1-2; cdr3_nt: TGTGCCAGCGGCATGGACAGGGGGGCTAGTGGCTACACCTTC; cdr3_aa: CASGMDRGASGYTF
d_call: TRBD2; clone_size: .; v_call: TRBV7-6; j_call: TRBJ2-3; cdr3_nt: TGTGCCAGCAGCCGGGGACTAGCGGGGGGGAGCACAGATACGCAGTATTTT; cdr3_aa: CASSRGLAGGSTDTQYF
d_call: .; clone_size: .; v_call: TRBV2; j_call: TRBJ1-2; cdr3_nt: TGTGCCAGCAGTGAAAAGGCAGGTGCCTATGGCTACACCTTC; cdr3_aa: CASSEKAGAYGYTF